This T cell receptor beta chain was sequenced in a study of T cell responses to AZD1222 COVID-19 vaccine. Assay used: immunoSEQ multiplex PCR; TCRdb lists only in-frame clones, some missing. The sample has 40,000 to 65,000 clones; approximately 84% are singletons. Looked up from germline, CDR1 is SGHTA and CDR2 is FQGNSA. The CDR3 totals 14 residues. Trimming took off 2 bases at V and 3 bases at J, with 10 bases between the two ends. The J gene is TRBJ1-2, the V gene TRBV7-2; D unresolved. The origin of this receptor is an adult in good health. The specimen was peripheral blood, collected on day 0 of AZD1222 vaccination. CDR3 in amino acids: CASSLKQWDYGYTF. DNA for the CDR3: TGTGCCAGCAGCTTAAAGCAATGGGACTATGGCTACACCTTC.